This T cell receptor (beta chain) was documented in a study of a mutant IDH1 vaccine in newly diagnosed glioma. Concerning this clone itself: The antigen is not known.

Profiling relied on immunoSEQ multiplex PCR, and the TCRdb table lists in-frame clones only, not all of them. The sample holds about 22,000 clones, about nine tenths seen once. Regarding time point: week 11, during vaccination. Each vaccine dose was 300 ug of mutant IDH1 20-mer peptide, with topical imiquimod. This receptor was taken from a middle-aged woman with glioma. Sequenced material: PBMCs, taken from a glioma patient whose treatment included an IDH1 peptide vaccine.

CDR3: CASSSGQGASTEAFF. The CDR3 bases are TGCGCCAGCAGCTCGGGACAGGGGGCTAGCACTGAAGCTTTCTTT. The V call is TRBV5-1, the J call TRBJ1-1, with 12 bases identical to TRBD1. The germline CDR1 and CDR2 sequences are SGHRS and YFSETQ. The V segment lost 3 bases and the J segment 4 bases; nucleotides outside the gene matches: 4. This CDR3 spans 15 amino acids.